This entry lists 22 T cell receptor beta chains sequenced from one sample in a study of T cells in Graves' hyperthyroidism and ophthalmopathy. Regions amplified from RNA transcripts were the TCR beta CDR3 regions. With the HTBI primer set, the TCR CDR3 went through a first round of RT-PCR. Each CDR3 protein gets one entry after TCRdb re-called the multiplex PCR reads with MiXCR. The data show 200,000 to 300,000 distinct CDR3 sequences, with about 25% seen just once and roughly a third held by the top ten. Sequencing used blood. Receptors originate from a woman between 40 and 55 years old with Graves' ophthalmopathy.

This clonotype was found many times. This sequence joins TRBV28 and TRBJ1-3, with 7 bases fitting TRBD1. Germline CDR1 and CDR2: MDHEN and SYDVKM. The CDR3 has 14 amino acids. The ends lost 4 bases at V and 3 bases at J; junction bases unmatched: 3. The CDR3 here is CASSSGQLGNTIYF. The CDR3 DNA reads TGTGCCAGCAGTTCGGGACAGCTTGGAAACACCATATATTTT.

The sample holds many counts of this clonotype. J is TRBJ1-5 and V is TRBV6-7, with D uncertain. TRBV6-7 is an ORF; its function is uncertain. Trimming pared 0 bases from V and 8 bases from J, leaving 2 bases between. This CDR3 is built from 11 residues. This CDR3 is CASSYSKPQHF. For the CDR3, the DNA is TGTGCCAGCAGTTACTCGAAGCCCCAGCATTTT.

Ten or more counts support this clonotype. The J gene is TRBJ2-7, the V gene TRBV5-8; no definite D call. Germline CDR1 reads SGHTS; CDR2 reads YDEGEE. The V end lost 2 bases, the J end lost 7 bases, and 13 bases lay between the germline ends. The CDR3 runs to 13 residues. CDR3 coding DNA: TGTGCCAGCAGCTTTGGGATCCTCAGGGAGCAGTACTTC. Translation gives CASSFGILREQYF.

This clonotype was detected ten times or more. The rearrangement joins TRBV20-1 to TRBJ2-5, with 10 bases matching TRBD2. The germline V gene has CDR1 DFQATT and CDR2 SNEGSKA (reference sequence). Germline trimming cut 5 bases from V and 2 bases from J; bases unmatched to any gene: 8. The CDR3 consists of 15 residues. The CDR3: CSARPGLATQETQYF. The CDR3 DNA reads as TGCAGTGCTCGACCGGGACTAGCGACTCAAGAGACCCAGTACTTC.

This clonotype appeared a few times. The CDR3 does not end in the conserved phenylalanine or tryptophan, so this is likely a read error. J is TRBJ2-2 and V is TRBV15; TRBD2 aligns across 7 bases. V lost 0 bases, J lost 2 bases, and 6 bases stayed unmatched. CDR1 and CDR2 from the germline V gene are LNHNV and YYDKDF (reference sequence). The CDR3 spans 17 residues. The CDR3 reads CATSRDTLAVNTGELFV. Written as DNA, the CDR3 is TGTGCCACCAGCAGAGATACCCTAGCGGTTAACACCGGGGAGCTGTTTGTT.

This clonotype appeared many times. The gene calls are TRBV28 and TRBJ2-2, with 7 bases identical to TRBD1. The germline gives CDR1 MDHEN, CDR2 SYDVKM. This CDR3 has 17 residues. J was trimmed by 4 bases and V by 2 bases; bases with no gene match: 10. CDR3 region: CASSLPLEGAGTGELFF. The CDR3, as DNA: TGTGCCAGCAGTTTACCCCTTGAGGGGGCGGGCACCGGGGAGCTGTTTTTT.

The chain uses TRBV9 and TRBJ2-5; TRBD2 agrees at 7 bases. V lost 1 base to trimming and J lost 4 bases; unmatched junction nucleotides: 10. The CDR3 runs to 16 residues. Germline loops: CDR1 SGDLS, CDR2 YYNGEE. Written as DNA, the CDR3 is TGTGCCAGCAGCGTACATGACGCGGGAGTGGCAGAGACCCAGTACTTC. This codes for CASSVHDAGVAETQYF.

This clonotype came up many times. The rearrangement links TRBV20-1 to TRBJ2-5, with TRBD2 as a possible D gene (6 bases). V was clipped by 6 bases and J by 4 bases, with 21 bases between them. The CDR3 loop spans 15 amino acids. Germline V CDR1 and CDR2: DFQATT, SNEGSKA (reference sequence). CDR3: CSAAGGAEWGETQYF. In DNA form, the CDR3 reads TGCAGTGCCGCGGGCGGGGCCGAATGGGGAGAGACCCAGTACTTC.

This clonotype was observed a handful of times. The chain is built from TRBV5-6 and TRBJ2-5; 9 bases map to TRBD2. Losses at the gene ends were 3 bases for V and 4 bases for J; bases not matched to a gene: 10. Germline lookup yields CDR1 SGHDT and CDR2 YYEEEE. This CDR3 has 16 amino acids. The CDR3 loop reads CASSSGLADLTETQYF. CDR3 nucleotide sequence: TGTGCCAGCAGCTCGGGACTAGCTGACCTCACAGAGACCCAGTACTTC.

This clonotype was seen a single time. The chain combines TRBV7-2 with TRBJ2-5; 7 bases align to TRBD2. From germline, CDR1 is SGHTA and CDR2 FQGNSA. This CDR3 comprises 13 residues. The V gene end was trimmed by 7 bases and the J gene end by 4 bases; junction bases not matched to a gene: 6. Here the CDR3 DNA reads TGTGCCAGCAACTGGGGGGGAGCAGAGACCCAGTACTTC. Translating it yields CASNWGGAETQYF.

This clonotype was seen ten or more times. The chain joins TRBV7-8 to TRBJ2-5; 9 bases align to TRBD2. Germline V gene lookup returns CDR1 SGHVS and CDR2 FQNEAQ. This CDR3 region has 13 residues. Trimming removed 11 bases from V and 5 bases from J; junction bases left unmatched: 9. The chain's CDR3 is CALGSGSRETQYF. The CDR3 DNA follows: TGTGCCTTGGGTAGCGGGAGTCGTGAGACCCAGTACTTC.

This clonotype was counted at least ten times. The J gene is TRBJ2-7, the V gene TRBV6-7; TRBD1 agrees at 9 bases. TRBV6-7 is annotated as an ORF whose role is uncertain. This CDR3 spans 13 amino acids. J was trimmed by 5 bases and V by 6 bases; bases with no gene match: 5. The CDR3 spells CASSGQGLNEQYF. In DNA form, the CDR3 reads TGTGCCAGCAGCGGACAGGGGCTTAACGAGCAGTACTTC.

This clonotype has ten or more counts. The CDR3 DNA sequence: TGTGCCAGCAGCCAAGACGGGGAGACCCAGTACTTC. Its translation is CASSQDGETQYF. This chain connects TRBV3-1 to TRBJ2-5, with D unclear. CDR3 length equals 12 residues. CDR1 and CDR2 from the germline V gene are LGHDT and YNNKEL (reference sequence). The V and J ends lost 0 bases and 5 bases respectively, with 4 bases between them.

The chain recombines TRBV6-5 with TRBJ1-1; D gene uncertain. V dropped 0 bases and J dropped 4 bases, with 15 bases sitting between them. The CDR3 has 16 residues. Germline CDR1 and CDR2: MNHEY and SVGAGI. CDR3 sequence reads: CASSYSIPAPRTEAFF. CDR3 nucleotides: TGTGCCAGCAGTTACTCGATTCCCGCCCCTCGCACTGAAGCTTTCTTT.

This clonotype showed up many times. This chain links TRBV6-1 with TRBJ2-5; D is uncertain. The CDR3 sequence is 12 residues long. Trimming pared 5 bases from V and 6 bases from J, leaving 10 bases between. Germline CDR1 and CDR2: MNHNS and SASEGT. This chain's CDR3 is CASSYEAKTQYF. CDR3 sequence (DNA): TGTGCCAGCAGTTATGAAGCGAAGACCCAGTACTTC.

This clonotype was detected ten times or more. The chain has TRBV30 and TRBJ1-2; 9 bases line up with TRBD1. J lost 3 bases, V lost 3 bases, and 14 bases had no gene match. The CDR3 totals 17 residues. Germline V CDR1 and CDR2: GTSNPN, SVGIG (reference sequence). This chain's CDR3 is CAWSRAGQGREYYGYTF. In DNA, the CDR3 is TGTGCCTGGAGCCGAGCAGGACAGGGGAGGGAGTACTATGGCTACACCTTC.

This clonotype was detected ten times or more. V is TRBV11-1 and J is TRBJ2-7, with 13 bases matching TRBD2. V was pared by 0 bases and J by 3 bases, with 5 bases of the junction left unmatched. The CDR3 runs 17 residues. Germline V CDR1 and CDR2: SGHAT, FQDESV (reference sequence). The CDR3 coding sequence is TGTGCCAGCAGCTTAGCCTGGACTAGCGGGAGAGGCTACGAGCAGTACTTC. The encoded protein is CASSLAWTSGRGYEQYF.

V gene TRBV7-8 combines with J gene TRBJ1-1, with no clear D. Trimming removed 6 bases from V and 4 bases from J, with 12 bases in between. CDR1 is SGHVS, CDR2 FQNEAQ, per germline. This CDR3 has 13 residues. CDR3: CASSPPLATEAFF. The CDR3 bases are TGTGCCAGCAGTCCCCCCCTGGCCACTGAAGCTTTCTTT.

The V call is TRBV13, the J call TRBJ1-1; TRBD1 matches at 7 bases. This CDR3 spans 12 amino acids. The V and J ends lost 6 bases and 8 bases, in that order; junction bases with no gene match: 6. CDR1 and CDR2 (germline): PRHDT, FYEKMQ (reference sequence). This chain's CDR3 is CASSFGTAEAFF. For the CDR3, the DNA is TGTGCCAGCAGTTTCGGGACAGCAGAAGCTTTCTTT.

In DNA form, the CDR3 reads TGTGCCAGCAGCCCCCGTATGGAGACCCAGTACTTC. Protein sequence: CASSPRMETQYF. This chain joins TRBV7-2 and TRBJ2-5, with D unresolved. Germline CDR1 and CDR2: SGHTA and FQGNSA. The ends were cut back, 5 bases at V and 5 bases at J, with 9 bases in the middle. This CDR3 has 12 residues.

This clonotype was counted at least ten times. This chain links TRBV20-1 with TRBJ1-2; 7 bases are a match to TRBD1. With V trimmed by 3 bases and J by 5 bases, 9 bases remained unmatched. The CDR3 is 14 amino acids. CDR1 DFQATT and CDR2 SNEGSKA come from the germline V gene (reference sequence). The CDR3 region has the DNA TGCAGTGCTAGTGCGGGACAGAAAATTTATGGCTACACCTTC. This sequence encodes CSASAGQKIYGYTF.

Ten or more counts support this clonotype. The DNA for the CDR3 is TGTGCCTGGAGTGGGGCCCGGGGCGGGGAGCTGTTTTTT. The encoded protein is CAWSGARGGELFF. The V and J genes are TRBV30 and TRBJ2-2; the D gene is possibly TRBD2 (5 bases). This CDR3 is built from 13 residues. V gave up 1 base and J gave up 7 bases, with 10 bases separating them. The V gene's germline CDR1 is GTSNPN and CDR2 SVGIG (reference sequence).